This entry is about one T cell receptor beta chain. Its antigen remains undetermined. Base qualities are not provided; no much larger clone lies one nucleotide away. Each collaborating institution followed its own protocols to collect whole blood in K2EDTA tubes. For TCRbeta analysis, collaborators shipped samples in one of three forms: frozen whole blood, isolated PBMCs, or DNA extracted from either of those sample types. This sample is drawn from a study of blood T cell repertoires in COVID-19 (dated by TCRdb to the early 2020s). The study in broad terms: Samples from collaborators originated in the United States, Italy and Spain and spanned both the acute and convalescent phases of COVID-19. HLA class I and class II types, where available, came from metadata supplied by the sample provider rather than from assay-based typing. The repertoires were released in a freely available public database intended as a resource for research on the immune response to SARS-CoV-2. The prospective study material was composed of cDNA or gDNA derived from T cells, B-cell-depleted T cells, or PBMCs. A de-identified subject ID, COVID-19 status, age in years and sex were almost always included in the sample metadata. The samples were drawn from two sources: the first 160 participants of the ongoing ImmuneRACE study, and 950 to 1,500 subjects contributed by 6 global collaborators. The dataset comprised deeply sampled blood TCRbeta repertoires from subjects exposed to, actively infected with, or recovered from COVID-19. What the research found in general, with its limitations: How much clinical and demographic metadata was included differed by source and by participant, and the metadata was provided uncurated.

As encoded in the germline V gene, CDR1 is SGHRS while CDR2 is YFSETQ. V is cut by 3 bases and J by 6 bases, and the space between the germline ends is 10 bases. Reading from cysteine to phenylalanine, the CDR3 counts 13 amino acids. Only the CDR3 part of the read is kept: 39 bases, read in frame from the first base. The immunoSEQ Assay, a bias-controlled multiplex PCR, was used to amplify TCRbeta CDR3 regions from genomic DNA. In the original analysis: Within the assay, amplification of reference gene primers was used to estimate how many nucleated cells each sample contained. To quantify the absolute abundance of each unique TCRbeta CDR3 rearrangement, sequence reads were collapsed and filtered. Productive Simpson clonality was computed per sample as the square root of Simpson's diversity index over productive rearrangements. TCRdb re-hosts the immuneACCESS table, in-frame sequences only. Its copies lack some clones; in the studies checked, an unresolved V gene accounts for under half of them, and the cause for the rest is not known. That table gives V, J and clone size, and the DNA gave D and trimming. The sample has 250,000 to 300,000 clones on record, almost 85% of them singletons. Jointly, the top ten make up 5% to 6.5% of the sample.

The source is a man aged 50-59 years with active or convalescent COVID-19. Here the chain combines TRBV5-1 and TRBJ2-1; the D segment could be TRBD2, given 5 matching bases. Sequencing input: peripheral blood. The CDR3 reads as follows: CASSSTRPNEQFF. The DNA is TGCGCCAGCAGCTCCACTAGGCCCAATGAGCAGTTCTTC.